This T cell receptor beta chain was found in a study of T cells in tumors after PD-1 blockade. Whole-study context: Prior checkpoint blockade, systemic immunosuppressant use, or anti-cancer therapy within 4 weeks excluded patients. Daily vismodegib 150 mg continued in a subset of anti-PD-1-treated patients. General study points: Some novel exhausted tumor clones appeared in pre-treatment blood, suggesting peripheral recruitment.

The repertoire was sequenced with immunoSEQ multiplex PCR; TCRdb's copy has only in-frame clones and lacks some. The profile shows about 16,000 clones, over 70% of them singletons. The sample holds one count of this clone. Its antigen is still unknown. This CDR3 is built from 14 residues. Trimming stripped 1 base from V and 11 bases from J, with 15 bases between. Germline lookup yields CDR1 LNHDA and CDR2 SQIVND (reference sequence). The sample here was PBMCs, taken after anti-PD-1 treatment. V and J are TRBV19 and TRBJ2-4, with D perhaps matching TRBD1 or TRBD2 (6 bases each). The source of this sequence is a human donor with basal cell carcinoma. CDR3 protein: CASSIGGTLELQYF. CDR3 nucleotides: TGTGCCAGTAGTATAGGCGGGACACTTGAACTTCAGTACTTC. The full variable domain, rest sourced from reference TRBV19 and TRBJ2-4, is DGGITQSPKYLFRKEGQNVTLSCEQNLNHDAMYWYRQDPGQGLRLIYYSQIVNDFQKGDIAEGYSVSREKKESFPLTVTSAQKNPTAFYLCASSIGGTLELQYFGAGTRLSVL.